This is a list of T cell receptor beta chains from one sample in a study of OX40 agonist ivuxolimab in advanced cancers. TCRdb keeps only in-frame clones here, not all; method: immunoSEQ multiplex PCR. The sample gives 20,000 to 25,000 clones, less than 90% of which show up once; 50% to 60% is in the top ten. This material consisted of CD4+ or CD8+ T cells sorted from blood, taken in a trial of the OX40 agonist ivuxolimab. The source of these receptors is an adult with an advanced solid tumor such as melanoma, head and neck, liver or kidney cancer. Both conserved end residues are part of each CDR3. D genes are given only for firm matches. Clone sizes are given selectively: once, few, many, or a class where the clone is expanded.

>TRBV5-4|TRBJ2-1|NA|NA
CASSDPRGSEQFF
TGTGCCAGCAGCGACCCGAGGGGGTCTGAGCAGTTCTTC
>TRBV2|TRBJ2-1|TRBD2|NA
CASSTSGGSYNEQFF
TGTGCCAGCAGTACCTCGGGAGGCTCCTACAATGAGCAGTTCTTC
>TRBV30|TRBJ2-3|NA|NA
CAWMYRVADTQYF
TGTGCCTGGATGTACAGGGTAGCAGATACGCAGTATTTT
>TRBV5-1|TRBJ1-4|TRBD1|NA
CASSLGTGAEKLFF
TGCGCCAGCAGCTTGGGGACAGGGGCCGAAAAACTGTTTTTT
>TRBV5-4|TRBJ2-7|TRBD2|NA
CASSRSGGHLYEQYF
TGTGCCAGCAGTCGTAGCGGGGGGCACCTATACGAGCAGTACTTC
>TRBV2|TRBJ2-3|TRBD1|once
CASRAEQGVESDTQYF
TGTGCCAGCAGGGCAGAACAGGGGGTGGAATCAGATACGCAGTATTTT
>TRBV2|TRBJ1-1|NA|NA
CASSGDTEAFF
TGTGCCAGCAGTGGGGACACTGAAGCTTTCTTT
>TRBV7-9|TRBJ1-5|NA|NA
CASSLTGEYSNQPQHF
TGTGCCAGCAGCTTAACAGGAGAGTATAGCAATCAGCCCCAGCATTTT
>TRBV7-3|TRBJ2-7|TRBD1|NA
CASSLIRGRTNEQYF
TGTGCCAGCAGCTTAATCAGGGGGCGGACCAACGAGCAGTACTTC
>TRBV25-1|TRBJ1-6|NA|NA
CASSGGTGGSPLHF
TGTGCCAGCAGTGGCGGGACCGGGGGATCACCCCTCCACTTT
>TRBV30|TRBJ2-7|TRBD1|NA
CAWSGGTGYEQYF
TGTGCCTGGAGTGGGGGGACAGGGTACGAGCAGTACTTC
>TRBV2|TRBJ1-5|NA|NA
CASSVLEGNQPQHF
TGTGCCAGCAGTGTGCTGGAGGGCAATCAGCCCCAGCATTTT
>TRBV2|TRBJ2-7|NA|NA
CASSGPPNYYEQYF
TGTGCCAGCAGTGGGCCACCCAACTACTACGAGCAGTACTTC
>TRBV29-1|TRBJ2-7|TRBD1|NA
CSVTLQGSHEQYF
TGCAGCGTTACACTACAGGGGAGCCACGAGCAGTACTTC
>TRBV7-2|TRBJ1-4|NA|NA
CASSPPANEKLFF
TGTGCCAGCAGCCCCCCAGCTAATGAAAAACTTTTTTTT
>TRBV5-4|TRBJ2-5|TRBD2|NA
CASSLVTAGSRETQYF
TGTGCCAGCAGCTTGGTTACAGCGGGGTCGCGAGAGACCCAGTACTTC
>TRBV5-6|TRBJ1-5|NA|NA
CASSLTGGNQPQHF
TGTGCCAGCAGCCTGACGGGGGGGAATCAGCCCCAGCATTTT
>TRBV28|TRBJ2-1|TRBD2|NA
CASSLAGGFNEQFF
TGTGCCAGCAGTTTGGCGGGAGGTTTCAATGAGCAGTTCTTC
>TRBV7-9|TRBJ2-5|NA|NA
CASSRPRGSEETQYF
TGTGCCAGCAGCCGACCCAGGGGCTCGGAGGAGACCCAGTACTTC
>TRBV9|TRBJ2-7|NA|NA
CASSVGASYEQYF
TGTGCCAGCAGCGTGGGGGCCTCCTACGAGCAGTACTTC
>TRBV10-3|TRBJ2-1|NA|once
CAITRDNEQFF
TGTGCCATCACCCGAGACAATGAGCAGTTCTTC
>TRBV10-1|TRBJ1-2|NA|NA
CASTRGGGYTF
TGCGCCAGCACCAGGGGTGGTGGCTACACCTTC
>TRBV15|TRBJ2-1|NA|NA
CATSGEGQTSSYNEQFF
TGTGCCACCAGCGGAGAAGGACAGACGAGCTCCTACAATGAGCAGTTCTTC
>TRBV19|TRBJ1-2|NA|NA
CASSIALWDGYGYTF
TGTGCCAGTAGTATTGCCCTGTGGGACGGATATGGCTACACCTTC
>TRBV7-9|TRBJ1-1|NA|many
CASSPGGEAFF
TGTGCCAGCAGCCCCGGCGGGGAAGCTTTCTTT
>TRBV27|TRBJ2-7|NA|NA
CASSFSGATSYEQYF
TGTGCCAGCAGTTTCTCCGGGGCCACCTCCTACGAGCAGTACTTC
>TRBV9|TRBJ1-1|NA|NA
CASSVYPTDGTEAFF
TGTGCCAGCAGCGTGTATCCGACAGACGGCACTGAAGCTTTCTTT
>TRBV11-3|TRBJ2-7|NA|NA
CASSLAFGTDYEQYF
TGTGCCAGCAGCTTAGCATTCGGGACGGACTACGAGCAGTACTTC
>TRBV11-3|TRBJ2-1|TRBD2|once
CASSQRLAGVHEQFF
TGTGCCAGCAGCCAAAGACTAGCGGGAGTTCATGAGCAGTTCTTC
>TRBV9|TRBJ1-1|NA|NA
CASSVDRGPRTEAFF
TGTGCCAGCAGCGTAGACCGGGGCCCACGGACTGAAGCTTTCTTT
>TRBV5-1|TRBJ1-4|TRBD1|NA
CASSLAPGTGESEKLFF
TGCGCCAGCAGCTTGGCCCCCGGGACAGGGGAGAGTGAAAAACTGTTTTTT
>TRBV7-9|TRBJ2-1|NA|NA
CASSLFGGDEQFF
TGTGCCAGCAGCTTATTCGGGGGCGATGAGCAGTTCTTC
>TRBV25-1|TRBJ2-1|NA|NA
CASSEYANYNEQFF
TGTGCCAGCAGTGAATATGCTAACTACAATGAGCAGTTCTTC
>TRBV13|TRBJ2-1|TRBD2|NA
CASSPSGASYNEQFF
TGTGCCAGCAGCCCTAGCGGGGCCTCCTACAATGAGCAGTTCTTC
>TRBV4-3|TRBJ2-7|TRBD2|NA
CASSEGASGTYEQYF
TGCGCCAGCAGTGAGGGGGCTAGCGGGACCTACGAGCAGTACTTC
>TRBV13|TRBJ2-4|TRBD2|NA
CASSHDGGGGNIQYF
TGTGCCAGCAGCCATGATGGCGGCGGGGGAAACATTCAGTACTTC
>TRBV27|TRBJ2-3|NA|NA
CASSKGADTQYF
TGTGCCAGCAGTAAGGGGGCAGATACGCAGTATTTT
>TRBV4-1|TRBJ1-3|TRBD1|NA
CASSQVGTGASSGNTIYF
TGCGCCAGCAGCCAAGTAGGTACAGGGGCTAGCTCTGGAAACACCATATATTTT
>TRBV28|TRBJ2-3|TRBD2|once
CASSLWGTSLADTQYF
TGTGCCAGCAGTTTATGGGGGACTAGCTTGGCAGATACGCAGTATTTT
>TRBV7-9|TRBJ2-7|TRBD2|once
CASRPTSGRTYEQYF
TGTGCCAGCAGGCCAACTAGCGGGAGGACCTACGAGCAGTACTTC
>TRBV15|TRBJ1-1|NA|NA
CATGGPNTEAFF
TGTGCCACCGGGGGCCCGAACACTGAAGCTTTCTTT
>TRBV7-6|TRBJ2-5|NA|NA
CASSLGTWGTQETQYF
TGTGCCAGCAGCTTAGGGACATGGGGTACGCAAGAGACCCAGTACTTC
>TRBV27|TRBJ1-2|NA|large
CASSLGGAGNANYGYTF
TGTGCCAGCAGTTTGGGGGGGGCGGGCAACGCTAACTATGGCTACACCTTC
>TRBV6-5|TRBJ1-3|TRBD1|NA
CASRPDRTSGNTIYF
TGTGCCAGCAGACCGGACAGGACCTCTGGAAACACCATATATTTT
>TRBV11-2|TRBJ2-1|NA|once
CASTRANEQFF
TGTGCCAGCACAAGGGCGAATGAGCAGTTCTTC
>TRBV4-3|TRBJ2-6|NA|NA
CASSQDGEAGTLISGANVLTF
TGCGCCAGCAGCCAAGATGGTGAGGCGGGAACTCTTATCTCTGGGGCCAACGTCCTGACTTTC
>TRBV5-1|TRBJ2-1|TRBD1|NA
CASSYTTGGNEQLF
TGCGCCAGCAGCTATACGACAGGGGGCAACGAGCAGCTCTTC
>TRBV19|TRBJ1-3|NA|NA
CASSIPRYSGNTIYF
TGTGCCAGTAGTATACCGAGGTACTCTGGAAACACCATATATTTT
>TRBV27|TRBJ2-7|NA|NA
CASSLGESSYEQYF
TGTGCCAGCAGTTTAGGGGAGAGCTCCTACGAGCAGTACTTC
>TRBV4-3|TRBJ1-1|NA|NA
CASTYGQGGTEAFF
TGCGCCAGCACCTATGGGCAGGGCGGAACTGAAGCTTTCTTT
>TRBV11-2|TRBJ2-2|TRBD2|NA
CASSQGLAGGPRTGELFF
TGTGCCAGCAGCCAGGGACTAGCGGGGGGGCCGAGGACCGGGGAGCTGTTTTTT